This T cell receptor beta chain was retrieved from a study of blood T cells in healthy people across ages. Study-wide points: There was no known CMV status for donors, so expanded clonotype changes were possibly confounded.

There are a few counts of this clonotype. The antigen is undetermined. This CDR3 is built from 14 residues. V dropped 1 base and J dropped 1 base, with 8 bases sitting between them. In germline, CDR1 is DFQATT, CDR2 SNEGSKA (reference sequence). The second PCR ran about 6 to 12 cycles with a sample-barcoded 5' primer and J-beta primers. TCRdb recomputed calls from the 5' RACE reads with MiXCR, one row per CDR3 protein. The sample includes 1.4 million or so distinct CDR3 sequences, approximately 39% of them seen just once. The sequence was collected from a woman in her late teens or twenties in good health. The specimen was blood. This rearrangement joins TRBV20-1 to TRBJ2-1; D uncertain. CDR3 in DNA: TGCAGTGCTAGAGCCTGGAGTTCCTACAATGAGCAGTTCTTC. This translates into CSARAWSSYNEQFF.